The 23 T cell receptor beta chains given below trace back to one sample, sequenced in a study of PD-L1 blockade in urothelial cancer. Some clones are missing from TCRdb's copy, which holds only in-frame ones; the method was immunoSEQ multiplex PCR. The sample has some 40,000 clones; under 90% are singletons. The sample here was PBMCs, taken around atezolizumab (anti-PD-L1) treatment. The origin of the receptors is a man between 60 and 75 years old with urothelial cancer.

This clone was observed a single time. The chain joins TRBV7-8 to TRBJ2-3; the match to TRBD2 covers 11 bases. Losses at the gene ends were 0 bases for V and 4 bases for J; bases not matched to a gene: 6. Germline lookup yields CDR1 SGHVS and CDR2 FQNEAQ. This CDR3 has 17 residues. CDR3 loop: CASSLALAGGLPDTQYF. The CDR3 nucleotides are TGTGCCAGCAGCTTAGCGTTAGCGGGGGGGTTACCAGATACGCAGTATTTT.

This clone was seen a few times. The rearrangement joins TRBV19 to TRBJ2-5; 9 bases align to TRBD1. The CDR3 runs 15 residues. Germline CDR1 LNHDA, CDR2 SQIVND (reference sequence). With V trimmed by 3 bases and J by 5 bases, 7 bases remained unmatched. The CDR3: CASSITGTGLETQYF. The CDR3 DNA reads TGTGCCAGTAGTATTACCGGGACAGGGCTGGAGACCCAGTACTTC.

V is TRBV30 and J is TRBJ1-6, with D uncertain. CDR3 length: 14 amino acids. V dropped 2 bases and J dropped 5 bases, with 10 bases sitting between them. Germline CDR1 reads GTSNPN; CDR2 reads SVGIG (reference sequence). The CDR3 sequence: CAWSYAEDNSPLHF. The CDR3 DNA reads TGTGCCTGGAGTTACGCCGAGGATAATTCACCCCTCCACTTT.

The genes are TRBV19 and TRBJ2-7, with TRBD1 identical over 9 bases. With V trimmed by 9 bases and J by 6 bases, 9 bases remained unmatched. Germline V gene lookup returns CDR1 LNHDA and CDR2 SQIVND (reference sequence). The CDR3 spans 13 residues. The CDR3 region is CASGETGGREQYF. CDR3 bases: TGTGCCAGCGGTGAGACAGGGGGTCGCGAGCAGTACTTC.

This clone was seen a single time. The CDR3 protein is CASSRSGGPETQYF. The CDR3 DNA sequence: TGTGCCAGTAGTCGCAGCGGGGGACCAGAGACCCAGTACTTC. V and J are TRBV19 and TRBJ2-5; 8 bases are a match to TRBD2. CDR1 is LNHDA, CDR2 SQIVND, per germline (reference sequence). J gave up 4 bases and V 5 bases, and 6 bases lay outside the gene matches. CDR3 length: 14 amino acids.

V is TRBV15 and J is TRBJ2-7, with TRBD1 identical over 7 bases. After removal of 3 bases from V and 1 base from J, the junction contained 3 bases not matched to a gene. The V gene's germline CDR1 is LNHNV and CDR2 YYDKDF (reference sequence). The CDR3 has 14 amino acids. The CDR3 sequence is CATSSWDSSYEQYF. In nucleotides, the CDR3 is TGTGCCACCAGCAGCTGGGACAGTTCCTACGAGCAGTACTTC.

The chain combines TRBV28 with TRBJ1-4; the D is unclear. The V end was cut by 7 bases, the J end by 7 bases, with 13 bases between. Germline V lookup: CDR1 MDHEN, CDR2 SYDVKM. The CDR3 length is 13 residues. The CDR3 sequence: CASTLGGGEKLFF. The CDR3 nucleotides read TGTGCCAGCACACTCGGAGGAGGTGAAAAACTGTTTTTT.

The rearrangement links TRBV2 to TRBJ1-3, with 8 bases lining up with TRBD1. The CDR3 is made up of 14 amino acids. Trimming cost V 6 bases and J 7 bases; bases outside gene matches: 8. The V gene's germline CDR1 is SNHLY and CDR2 FYNNEI. This CDR3 is CASSTGGTSNTIYF. CDR3 in DNA: TGTGCCAGCAGCACAGGGGGGACTTCGAACACCATATATTTT.

In this sample, this clone turned up a few times. The chain links TRBV10-3 to TRBJ1-5; D gene ambiguous. CDR3 size: 15 residues. The V gene lost 0 bases and the J gene lost 6 bases, with 12 bases spanning the gap. From germline, CDR1 is ENHRY and CDR2 SYGVKD. CDR3 protein: CAISESAGPGQPQHF. In DNA, the CDR3 is TGTGCCATCAGTGAGTCAGCGGGCCCTGGTCAGCCCCAGCATTTT.

CDR3 residues: CASSLTSGGAGYNEQFF. DNA of the CDR3: TGCGCCAGCAGCTTGACTAGCGGGGGGGCCGGATACAATGAGCAGTTCTTC. The V and J genes are TRBV5-1 and TRBJ2-1; 13 bases fit TRBD2. V lost 1 base, J lost 4 bases, and 5 bases stayed unmatched. This CDR3 is 17 amino acids long. Germline CDR1 reads SGHRS; CDR2 reads YFSETQ.

In DNA form, the CDR3 reads TGTGCCAGCAGTGAAGGTGGTCAGGGGAATCAGCCCCAGCATTTT. Encoded protein: CASSEGGQGNQPQHF. This rearrangement joins TRBV25-1 to TRBJ1-5; possible D gene TRBD1, 6 bases. Trimming left V 2 bases short and J 4 bases short, with 12 bases between. The CDR3 runs 15 residues. The germline gives CDR1 MGHDK, CDR2 SYGVNS.

The chain combines TRBV2 with TRBJ2-7; 10 nucleotides line up with TRBD2. Trimming at V came to 6 bases and at J to 6 bases, leaving 8 bases not matched to a gene. The CDR3 has 14 amino acids. Germline loops: CDR1 SNHLY, CDR2 FYNNEI. The CDR3 reads CASRESGGAGEQYF. CDR3 coding DNA: TGTGCCAGCAGAGAAAGCGGGGGGGCGGGCGAGCAGTACTTC.

The chain uses TRBV5-1 and TRBJ1-4, with 9 bases lining up with TRBD1. The CDR3 is made up of 18 amino acids. Per the germline V gene, CDR1 is SGHRS and CDR2 is YFSETQ. V was clipped by 5 bases and J by 8 bases; unmatched bases: 19. CDR3 loop: CASRLTGNPQGALEKLFF. DNA for the CDR3: TGCGCCAGCAGGTTGACGGGGAACCCACAGGGGGCATTGGAAAAACTGTTTTTT.

The DNA for the CDR3 is TGTGCCAGCAGTTTCTACAACAGGGGGCGAGGCGAGCAGTACTTC. Translation gives CASSFYNRGRGEQYF. The V and J genes are TRBV28 and TRBJ2-7; 9 bases align to TRBD1. The junction had 9 bases not matched to a gene; V was cut back by 3 bases and J by 6 bases. The germline V gene has CDR1 MDHEN and CDR2 SYDVKM. The CDR3 consists of 15 residues.

V is TRBV5-1 and J is TRBJ1-2; possible D gene TRBD1, 6 bases. The V end lost 9 bases, the J end lost 0 bases, and 24 bases lay between the germline ends. CDR3 length equals 17 residues. The germline V gene has CDR1 SGHRS and CDR2 YFSETQ. In DNA, the CDR3 is TGCGCCACCGCCCCAATAGACAGGCCGGTTCCTAACTATGGCTACACCTTC. Translated: CATAPIDRPVPNYGYTF.

Written as DNA, the CDR3 is TGTGCCAGCAGTGAAGGGGATAGCTCTGGGGCCAACGTCCTGACTTTC. Encoded protein: CASSEGDSSGANVLTF. The chain employs TRBV6-4 and TRBJ2-6, with D possibly TRBD1 on 5 matching bases. Germline V gene data show CDR1 as MRHNA and CDR2 as SNTAGT. The ends were cut back, 3 bases at V and 0 bases at J, with 9 bases in the middle. CDR3 length equals 16 residues.

The chain recombines TRBV11-1 with TRBJ2-7; TRBD1 matches at 8 bases. CDR3 length equals 15 residues. Germline loops: CDR1 SGHAT, CDR2 FQDESV (reference sequence). V dropped 5 bases and J dropped 1; count of bases not matched to a gene: 7. The CDR3 coding sequence is TGTGCCAGCAGCCCCACCACAGGGGGTTCCTACGAGCAGTACTTC. Residues: CASSPTTGGSYEQYF. The whole variable domain, remainder taken from reference TRBV11-1 and TRBJ2-7, is EAEVAQSPRYKITEKSQAVAFWCDPISGHATLYWYRQILGQGPELLVQFQDESVVDDSQLPKDRFSAERLKGVDSTLKIQPAELGDSAMYLCASSPTTGGSYEQYFGPGTRLTVT.

A note on this clone: Other DNA sequences in the sample encode the same CDR3. The chain has TRBV9 and TRBJ2-3, with 8 bases matching TRBD2. Trimming cost V 1 base and J 4 bases; bases outside gene matches: 5. The CDR3 consists of 15 residues. Germline values: CDR1 SGDLS, CDR2 YYNGEE. The CDR3 loop is CASSVSSGFADTQYF. CDR3 nucleotides: TGTGCCAGCAGCGTATCTAGCGGGTTCGCAGATACGCAGTATTTT.

The CDR3 nucleotides are TGTGCCAGCAGTTTTGGGCTATGGGTCTACGAGCAGTACTTC. Translated: CASSFGLWVYEQYF. The gene calls are TRBV28 and TRBJ2-7; D gene uncertain. The CDR3 extends over 14 amino acids. Germline V CDR1 and CDR2: MDHEN, SYDVKM. The V and J ends lost 3 bases and 3 bases respectively, with 12 bases between them.

The chain is built from TRBV6-5 and TRBJ1-6; no clear D gene. V lost 1 base and J 9 bases, leaving 13 bases between the germline ends. The CDR3 spans 15 residues. Germline V gene sequence: CDR1 MNHEY, CDR2 SVGAGI. The CDR3 region has the DNA TGTGCCAGCAGTTACTTAGGGAGAGAGAGTTCACCCCTCCACTTT. Translating it yields CASSYLGRESSPLHF.

This clone was observed a few times. The J gene is TRBJ2-7, the V gene TRBV7-9; D possibly corresponds to TRBD1 (5 bases). The V gene's germline CDR1 is SEHNR and CDR2 FQNEAQ (reference sequence). The CDR3 length is 15 residues. Trimming removed 0 bases at V and 3 bases at J, with 12 bases between. The chain's CDR3 is CASSLAAGQLYEQYF. The CDR3 region has the DNA TGTGCCAGCAGCTTAGCAGCTGGACAACTCTACGAGCAGTACTTC.

DNA for the CDR3: TGTGCCTGGACCCAACAGGGGCTTGAAGATACGCAGTATTTT. It encodes CAWTQQGLEDTQYF. V and J are TRBV30 and TRBJ2-3, with 7 bases identical to TRBD1. The length of the CDR3 is 14 residues. Germline CDR1 GTSNPN, CDR2 SVGIG (reference sequence). The V segment lost 4 bases and the J segment 5 bases; nucleotides outside the gene matches: 9.

V and J are TRBV7-9 and TRBJ1-1, with D possibly TRBD1 on 6 matching bases. CDR3 size: 13 residues. Germline-derived CDR1 and CDR2 are SEHNR and FQNEAQ (reference sequence). V lost 4 bases to trimming and J lost 5 bases, with 11 bases between them. This chain's CDR3 is CASSSPQGTEAFF. DNA for the CDR3: TGTGCCAGCAGCTCCCCCCAGGGGACTGAAGCTTTCTTT.